These 21 T cell receptor beta chains came from one sample sequenced in a study of immune evolution from preneoplasia to lung adenocarcinoma. Assay: immunoSEQ multiplex PCR; the TCRdb copy retains only in-frame clones and omits some. This table has approximately 6,900 clones, 79% appearing once. The source material was FFPE adjacent normal lung tissue. The receptors originated from a person between 65 and 79 years old with lung adenocarcinoma.

The rearrangement uses TRBV28 and TRBJ1-5; no clear D. The CDR3 spans 14 residues. CDR1 MDHEN and CDR2 SYDVKM come from the germline V gene. The germline V and J ends were trimmed by 4 bases and 7 bases, with 14 bases remaining between them. DNA for the CDR3: TGTGCCAGCAGTTCGCAAATGAGAGGCCAGCCCCAGCATTTT. Translation: CASSSQMRGQPQHF.

In its sample, this clone was seen a few times. The CDR3 loop is CASSPLETGIFTEAFF. The CDR3 coding sequence is TGTGCCAGCTCACCATTGGAGACAGGGATCTTCACTGAAGCTTTCTTT. The chain employs TRBV18 and TRBJ1-1; TRBD1 aligns across 7 bases. Germline V gene lookup returns CDR1 KGHSH and CDR2 LQKENI. With 2 bases clipped from V and 4 bases from J, the junction kept 10 bases outside the gene matches. This CDR3 is 16 amino acids long.

This chain uses TRBV18 with TRBJ1-1, with D hard to call. The CDR3 has 13 amino acids. Germline V gene data show CDR1 as KGHSH and CDR2 as LQKENI. The V end was cut by 1 base, the J end by 5 bases, with 8 bases between. The CDR3 region has the DNA TGTGCCAGCTCACCACGGGTGGGAACTGAAGCTTTCTTT. Translation gives CASSPRVGTEAFF.

The rearrangement joins TRBV7-8 to TRBJ1-2, with D possibly being TRBD1 (5 bases). Trimming removed 5 bases at V and 7 bases at J, with 17 bases between. CDR3 length: 14 residues. Germline loops: CDR1 SGHVS, CDR2 FQNEAQ. The CDR3 loop reads CASSPWDLGGGYTF. CDR3 nucleotides: TGTGCCAGCAGCCCATGGGACCTCGGGGGTGGCTACACCTTC.

This chain uses TRBV7-8 with TRBJ1-2, with D possibly TRBD1 on 5 matching bases. CDR3 length equals 15 residues. Germline CDR1 is SGHVS and CDR2 is FQNEAQ. V lost 7 bases and J lost 3, with 18 bases in between. CDR3 bases: TGTGCCAGCAACTTGGGACGGGCGGGCGACTATGGCTACACCTTC. This translates into CASNLGRAGDYGYTF.

The chain is built from TRBV4-1 and TRBJ1-4; TRBD1 is a possible D gene (5 bases). The CDR3 has 18 residues. Trimming removed 0 bases at V and 0 bases at J, with 14 bases between. Germline V gene sequence: CDR1 MGHRA, CDR2 YSYEKL. The CDR3 region has the DNA TGCGCCAGCAGCCAAGACCCAACGGGGGGAACAACTAATGAAAAACTGTTTTTT. This codes for CASSQDPTGGTTNEKLFF.

The chain couples TRBV7-9 to TRBJ2-1; D is ambiguous. Germline V gene data show CDR1 as SEHNR and CDR2 as FQNEAQ (reference sequence). V gave up 5 bases and J gave up 0 bases, with 11 bases separating them. The CDR3 runs 15 residues. The CDR3 is CASSLSALSYNEQFF. DNA for the CDR3: TGTGCCAGCAGCCTTAGTGCTCTCTCCTACAATGAGCAGTTCTTC. Filled out from reference TRBV7-9 and TRBJ2-1, the complete variable domain reads DTGVSQNPRHKITKRGQNVTFRCDPISEHNRLYWYRQTLGQGPEFLTYFQNEAQLEKSRLLSDRFSAERPKGSFSTLEIQRTEQGDSAMYLCASSLSALSYNEQFFGPGTRLTVL.

This clone is large by share. The J gene is TRBJ2-5, the V gene TRBV19; TRBD1 aligns across 7 bases. CDR3 length: 11 amino acids. Germline loops: CDR1 LNHDA, CDR2 SQIVND (reference sequence). V trimming: 8 bases; J trimming: 4 bases; junction bases outside the gene matches: 1. CDR3: CASRTGETQYF. The CDR3 DNA reads TGTGCCAGTCGGACAGGAGAGACCCAGTACTTC.

The chain has TRBV19 and TRBJ1-5; TRBD1 might be the D (5 bases). The CDR3 loop spans 15 amino acids. V lost 2 bases, J lost 6 bases, and 14 bases lay in between. From germline, CDR1 is LNHDA and CDR2 SQIVND (reference sequence). The CDR3 here is CASSIHRRGLQPQHF. As DNA, the CDR3 is TGTGCCAGTAGTATACATCGAAGGGGTCTTCAGCCCCAGCATTTT.

This clone counts as medium-sized. The CDR3 coding sequence is TGTGCCTGGACCGACTCGGCGGGGCAGACTGAAGCTTTCTTT. It codes for CAWTDSAGQTEAFF. The chain joins TRBV30 to TRBJ1-1; maybe TRBD1 (5 bases). The CDR3 sequence is 14 residues long. Trimming removed 4 bases from V and 5 bases from J, with 17 bases in between. CDR1 GTSNPN and CDR2 SVGIG come from the germline V gene (reference sequence). Full variable domain (remainder filled in from reference TRBV30 and TRBJ1-1): SQTIHQWPATLVQPVGSPLSLECTVEGTSNPNLYWYRQAAGRGLQLLFYSVGIGQISSEVPQNLSASRPQDRQFILSSKKLLLSDSGFYLCAWTDSAGQTEAFFGQGTRLTVV.

CDR3: CASSSSSQEYEQYF. The CDR3 DNA reads TGTGCCAGCAGCTCGAGCTCCCAGGAGTACGAGCAGTACTTC. The chain carries TRBV7-9 and TRBJ2-7; no definite D call. The CDR3 spans 14 residues. V shed 4 bases and J shed 4 bases, with 14 bases lying between them. The germline V gene has CDR1 SEHNR and CDR2 FQNEAQ (reference sequence). The full variable domain, rest sourced from reference TRBV7-9 and TRBJ2-7, is DTGVSQNPRHKITKRGQNVTFRCDPISEHNRLYWYRQTLGQGPEFLTYFQNEAQLEKSRLLSDRFSAERPKGSFSTLEIQRTEQGDSAMYLCASSSSSQEYEQYFGPGTRLTVT.

The chain joins TRBV6-1 to TRBJ1-5; 7 positions match TRBD1. Germline lookup yields CDR1 MNHNS and CDR2 SASEGT. The CDR3 covers 14 residues. The V gene end was trimmed by 7 bases and the J gene end by 1 base; junction bases not matched to a gene: 4. The CDR3: CASNPTGSNQPQHF. CDR3 DNA: TGTGCCAGCAATCCGACAGGGAGCAATCAGCCCCAGCATTTT.

This clone was picked up one time. V and J are TRBV27 and TRBJ2-7, with D unclear. Germline loops: CDR1 MNHEY, CDR2 SMNVEV (reference sequence). The V and J ends lost 3 bases and 6 bases respectively, with 12 bases between them. The CDR3 has 13 residues. CDR3 DNA sequence: TGTGCCAGCAGTTTTATTATGTTTGGCGAGCAGTACTTC. Amino acids: CASSFIMFGEQYF.

The V gene is TRBV19, the J gene TRBJ2-5; D remains unclear. Germline V gives CDR1 LNHDA, CDR2 SQIVND (reference sequence). The CDR3 runs to 13 residues. Trimming removed 1 base from V and 4 bases from J, with 7 bases in between. For the CDR3, the DNA is TGTGCCAGTAGTATAGGCGGCGGAGAGACCCAGTACTTC. Protein sequence: CASSIGGGETQYF.

V gene TRBV5-1 combines with J gene TRBJ1-1; the D gene is possibly TRBD1 (5 bases). This CDR3 spans 16 amino acids. The V gene's germline CDR1 is SGHRS and CDR2 YFSETQ. V lost 0 bases and J 3 bases, leaving 15 bases between the germline ends. CDR3 sequence: CASSLGHGGGDTEAFF. DNA for the CDR3: TGCGCCAGCAGCTTGGGCCACGGGGGTGGGGACACTGAAGCTTTCTTT.

The chain joins TRBV18 to TRBJ2-5; the D gene is possibly TRBD1 (5 bases). V gave up 5 bases and J gave up 5 bases, with 12 bases separating them. Germline V gene data show CDR1 as KGHSH and CDR2 as LQKENI. This CDR3 contains 13 residues. This CDR3 is CASSETELETQYF. CDR3 DNA: TGTGCCAGCTCAGAGACAGAGCTGGAGACCCAGTACTTC. Full variable domain (remainder filled in from reference TRBV18 and TRBJ2-5): NAGVMQNPRHLVRRRGQEARLRCSPMKGHSHVYWYRQLPEEGLKFMVYLQKENIIDESGMPKERFSAEFPKEGPSILRIQQVVRGDSAAYFCASSETELETQYFGPGTRLLVL.

V is TRBV6-1 and J is TRBJ1-3; D is ambiguous. Trimming removed 5 bases from V and 0 bases from J, with 8 bases in between. CDR3 size: 14 residues. Germline V lookup: CDR1 MNHNS, CDR2 SASEGT. Here the CDR3 reads CASSPDYSGNTIYF. The CDR3 DNA reads as TGTGCCAGCAGTCCGGATTACTCTGGAAACACCATATATTTT.

This clone has a single count. J is TRBJ2-2 and V is TRBV7-2; unclear D gene. Trimming took 1 base from V and 4 from J, leaving 10 bases between them. The CDR3 totals 15 residues. Germline V gives CDR1 SGHTA, CDR2 FQGNSA. Here the CDR3 reads CASSLEVRFTGELFF. The CDR3 DNA is TGTGCCAGCAGCTTAGAGGTTCGATTCACCGGGGAGCTGTTTTTT.

The chain has TRBV29-1 and TRBJ2-5; D possibly corresponds to TRBD1 (6 bases). This CDR3 comprises 13 residues. CDR1 is SQVTM, CDR2 ANQGSEA, per germline. Trimming pared 1 base from V and 3 bases from J, leaving 9 bases between. DNA of the CDR3: TGCAGCGTTGAAGGGACAGTAAAAGAGACCCAGTACTTC. Translation gives CSVEGTVKETQYF. Together with reference TRBV29-1 and TRBJ2-5, the CDR3 gives the full variable domain: SAVISQKPSRDICQRGTSLTIQCQVDSQVTMMFWYRQQPGQSLTLIATANQGSEATYESGFVIDKFPISRPNLTFSTLTVSNMSPEDSSIYLCSVEGTVKETQYFGPGTRLLVL.

The chain employs TRBV19 and TRBJ2-7, with TRBD2 matching 8 bases. The CDR3 runs to 13 residues. V lost 2 bases and J lost 5; bases outside the gene matches: 2. Germline V gene data show CDR1 as LNHDA and CDR2 as SQIVND (reference sequence). DNA for the CDR3: TGTGCCAGTAGTATATCGGGAGGGAACGAGCAGTACTTC. Encoded protein: CASSISGGNEQYF.

The J gene is TRBJ1-4, the V gene TRBV11-2; 10 bases line up with TRBD1. Germline V gene lookup returns CDR1 SGHAT and CDR2 FQNNGV. V shed 5 bases and J 9 bases; nucleotides not matched to a gene: 9. This CDR3 is 15 amino acids long. DNA for the CDR3: TGTGCCAGCAGCATCGCCGGGACAGGGGCTAAAAAACTGTTTTTT. It encodes CASSIAGTGAKKLFF.